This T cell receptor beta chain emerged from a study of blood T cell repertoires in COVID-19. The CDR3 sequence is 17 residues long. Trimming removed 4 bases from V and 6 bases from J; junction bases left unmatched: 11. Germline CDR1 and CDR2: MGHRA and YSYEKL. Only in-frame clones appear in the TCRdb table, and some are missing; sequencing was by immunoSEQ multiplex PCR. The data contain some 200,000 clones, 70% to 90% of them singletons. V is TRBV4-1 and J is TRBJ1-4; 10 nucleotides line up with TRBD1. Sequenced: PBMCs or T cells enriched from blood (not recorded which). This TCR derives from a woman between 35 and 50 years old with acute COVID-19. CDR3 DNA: TGCGCCAGCAGCCGGACACTATCCGGGACAGGGGATGAAAAACTGTTTTTT. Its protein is CASSRTLSGTGDEKLFF.